The 11 T cell receptor beta chains below were found in one sample sequenced in a study of technical replicates of blood from a few donors. TCRdb's table, derived via immunoSEQ multiplex PCR, lists solely in-frame clones and lacks some. The sample lists around 80,000 clones; 93% were seen once. The specimen was T cells isolated from PBMCs. Receptors originate from a human donor in good health.

The chain couples TRBV5-1 to TRBJ2-7; no clear D gene. Between the trimmed V and J ends, which lost 0 bases and 7 bases, there was a span of 26 bases. The CDR3 is made up of 18 amino acids. CDR1 is SGHRS, CDR2 YFSETQ, per germline. The CDR3, as DNA: TGCGCCAGCAGCTTGGGGTTAGGAACGGGTACCGGCTCTATGGAGCAGTACTTC. Translated: CASSLGLGTGTGSMEQYF.

The V gene is TRBV10-2, the J gene TRBJ2-3; D is unresolved. Germline V gene sequence: CDR1 WSHSY, CDR2 SAAADI. There are 12 residues in the CDR3. V dropped 5 bases and J dropped 11 bases, with 14 bases sitting between them. Written as DNA, the CDR3 is TGCGCCAGCAGTACGGTTTCAACGGTGCAGTATTTT. It yields the protein CASSTVSTVQYF.

This rearrangement joins TRBV10-3 to TRBJ2-2, with TRBD1 matching 10 bases. Germline V CDR1 and CDR2: ENHRY, SYGVKD. Unmatched junction bases numbered 8, after V lost 0 bases and J lost 4 bases. This CDR3 is 18 amino acids long. The DNA for the CDR3 is TGTGCCATCAGTGAGTCGTTGGGGACAGGGGCGAGCACCGGGGAGCTGTTTTTT. Protein: CAISESLGTGASTGELFF.

The gene calls are TRBV7-9 and TRBJ2-2, with TRBD2 matching over 9 bases. Looked up from germline, CDR1 is SEHNR and CDR2 is FQNEAQ (reference sequence). The CDR3 extends over 16 amino acids. V lost 5 bases and J lost 7; bases outside the gene matches: 11. The CDR3 DNA sequence: TGTGCCAGCAGCCGGTGGGTAGCGGGAGAAAACGGGGAGCTGTTTTTT. Translating gives CASSRWVAGENGELFF. Full variable domain (rest looked up from reference TRBV7-9 and TRBJ2-2): DTGVSQNPRHKITKRGQNVTFRCDPISEHNRLYWYRQTLGQGPEFLTYFQNEAQLEKSRLLSDRFSAERPKGSFSTLEIQRTEQGDSAMYLCASSRWVAGENGELFFGEGSRLTVL.

The CDR3 region has the DNA TGTGCCAGCAGCCCCAGGGAGACCCAGTACTTC. Translation gives CASSPRETQYF. J is TRBJ2-5 and V is TRBV7-9; D is uncertain. The CDR3 totals 11 residues. Germline lookup yields CDR1 SEHNR and CDR2 FQNEAQ (reference sequence). V was pared by 5 bases and J by 5 bases, with 6 bases between. The full variable domain, completed using reference TRBV7-9 and TRBJ2-5, is DTGVSQNPRHKITKRGQNVTFRCDPISEHNRLYWYRQTLGQGPEFLTYFQNEAQLEKSRLLSDRFSAERPKGSFSTLEIQRTEQGDSAMYLCASSPRETQYFGPGTRLLVL.

This clone appeared a single time. This chain uses TRBV5-1 with TRBJ2-3; 15 bases map to TRBD2. CDR1 is SGHRS, CDR2 YFSETQ, per germline. The V gene end was trimmed by 7 bases and the J gene end by 0 bases; junction bases not matched to a gene: 6. This CDR3 spans 17 amino acids. The CDR3: CASGTSGGPRSTDTQYF. DNA for the CDR3: TGCGCCAGCGGGACTAGCGGGGGGCCCCGGAGCACAGATACGCAGTATTTT.

This clone was counted a single time. The chain links TRBV30 to TRBJ1-4; TRBD1 is a possible D gene (5 bases). The V gene lost 2 bases and the J gene lost 3 bases, with 22 bases spanning the gap. The CDR3 runs 18 residues. Germline lookup yields CDR1 GTSNPN and CDR2 SVGIG (reference sequence). CDR3 in amino acids: CAWSRIKAGWSPNEKLFF. The CDR3 DNA sequence: TGTGCCTGGAGTAGAATCAAGGCAGGGTGGTCGCCTAATGAAAAACTGTTTTTT.

The chain carries TRBV6-5 and TRBJ2-2, with D perhaps matching TRBD1 (6 bases). Germline CDR1 MNHEY, CDR2 SVGAGI. The germline V and J ends were trimmed by 4 bases and 4 bases, with 13 bases remaining between them. The CDR3 consists of 15 residues. CDR3 loop: CASSSGTLITGELFF. The CDR3 bases are TGTGCCAGCAGTTCCGGGACACTTATCACCGGGGAGCTGTTTTTT.

The CDR3 coding sequence is TGTGCCAGCAGTCCATCCCCGCTGGACAGAAACACTGAAGCTTTCTTT. This gives the protein CASSPSPLDRNTEAFF. The chain recombines TRBV28 with TRBJ1-1; the D gene is possibly TRBD1 (6 bases). CDR3 length: 16 amino acids. The V and J ends lost 5 bases and 2 bases respectively, with 18 bases between them. Germline CDR1 MDHEN, CDR2 SYDVKM.

The V gene is TRBV6-5, the J gene TRBJ2-2; a possible D gene is TRBD2 (7 bases). With 5 bases removed from V and 6 bases from J, the gap between germline ends came to 10 bases. The CDR3 consists of 13 residues. Per germline, CDR1 MNHEY and CDR2 SVGAGI. In DNA form, the CDR3 reads TGTGCCAGCAGTAAGGGGGGGCCCGGGGAGCTGTTTTTT. This translates into CASSKGGPGELFF.

V usage is TRBV6-6 and J usage is TRBJ2-3, with 10 bases aligning to TRBD1. From germline, CDR1 is MNHNY and CDR2 SVGAGI (reference sequence). The trim removed 5 bases at V and 4 bases at J, leaving 3 bases unmatched. The CDR3 length is 14 residues. The CDR3 DNA sequence: TGTGCCAGCAGTGGAGGACAGGGGGCAGATACGCAGTATTTT. This gives the protein CASSGGQGADTQYF.